The clone carrying this TCR beta chain has a handful of counts. TCRdb used MiXCR to reprocess the PCR reads, holding one entry per CDR3 protein. The sample has around 480,000 distinct CDR3 sequences, roughly 24% seen once. The CDR3 is made up of 14 amino acids. Looked up from germline, CDR1 is DFQATT and CDR2 is SNEGSKA (reference sequence). V lost 6 bases and J lost 6, with 20 bases in between. This entry belongs to a study of molecular identifiers for immune sequencing clone quantification. This TCR derives from a human donor in good health. Some libraries in this study had Jurkat cell RNA spiked in. The sequenced sample consisted of naive CD8+ T cells from blood, with Jurkat cell RNA spiked in. Documented subset: FACS-sorted CD8+CD4-CCR7+CD45RA+ naive T cells. This chain joins TRBV20-1 and TRBJ1-1; a possible D gene is TRBD1 (5 bases). For the CDR3, the DNA is TGCAGTGCCGTAAGGCAGGAAAGGGACCCTGAAGCTTTCTTT. It specifies CSAVRQERDPEAFF.